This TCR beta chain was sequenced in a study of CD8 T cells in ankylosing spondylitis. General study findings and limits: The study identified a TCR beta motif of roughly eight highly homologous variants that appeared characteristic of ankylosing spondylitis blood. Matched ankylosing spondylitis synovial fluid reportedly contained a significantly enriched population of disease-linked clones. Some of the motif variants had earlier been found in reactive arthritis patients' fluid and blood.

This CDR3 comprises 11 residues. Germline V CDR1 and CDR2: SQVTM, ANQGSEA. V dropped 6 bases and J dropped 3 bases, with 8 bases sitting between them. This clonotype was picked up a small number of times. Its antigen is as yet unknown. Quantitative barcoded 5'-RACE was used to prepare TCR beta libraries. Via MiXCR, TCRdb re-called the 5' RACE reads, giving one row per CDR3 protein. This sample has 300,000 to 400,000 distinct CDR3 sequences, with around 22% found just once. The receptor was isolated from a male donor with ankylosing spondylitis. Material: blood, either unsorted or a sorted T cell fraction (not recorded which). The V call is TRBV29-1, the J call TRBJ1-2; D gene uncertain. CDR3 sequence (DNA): TGCAGCGTCCAGGAAGACTATGGCTACACCTTC. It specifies CSVQEDYGYTF. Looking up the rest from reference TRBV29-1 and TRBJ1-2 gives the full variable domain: SAVISQKPSRDICQRGTSLTIQCQVDSQVTMMFWYRQQPGQSLTLIATANQGSEATYESGFVIDKFPISRPNLTFSTLTVSNMSPEDSSIYLCSVQEDYGYTFGSGTRLTVV.